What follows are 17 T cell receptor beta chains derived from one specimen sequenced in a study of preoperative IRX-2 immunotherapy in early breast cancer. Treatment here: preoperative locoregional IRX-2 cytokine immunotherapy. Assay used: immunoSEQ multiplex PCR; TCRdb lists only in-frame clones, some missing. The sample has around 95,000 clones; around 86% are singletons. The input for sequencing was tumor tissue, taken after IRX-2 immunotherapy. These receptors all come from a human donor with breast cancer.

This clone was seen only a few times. This chain's CDR3 is CASSLEGAGGLDTQYF. The CDR3 DNA reads TGTGCCAGCAGCTTGGAGGGAGCGGGGGGGCTAGATACGCAGTATTTT. The chain employs TRBV7-6 and TRBJ2-3; 10 bases map to TRBD2. There are 16 residues in the CDR3. CDR1 is SGHVS, CDR2 FNYEAQ, per germline. The V gene end was trimmed by 3 bases and the J gene end by 5 bases; junction bases not matched to a gene: 8. Based on the CDR3 plus reference TRBV7-6 and TRBJ2-3, the full variable domain is GAGVSQSPRYKVTKRGQDVALRCDPISGHVSLYWYRQALGQGPEFLTYFNYEAQQDKSGLPNDRFSAERPEGSISTLTIQRTEQRDSAMYRCASSLEGAGGLDTQYFGPGTRLTVL.

CDR3 in amino acids: CASSIPHAGAYTEAFF. The CDR3 DNA sequence: TGTGCCAGTAGTATCCCTCACGCAGGGGCATACACTGAAGCTTTCTTT. The chain is built from TRBV19 and TRBJ1-1, with D perhaps matching TRBD1 (6 bases). With 3 bases removed from V and 3 bases from J, the gap between germline ends came to 17 bases. Germline V gene sequence: CDR1 LNHDA, CDR2 SQIVND (reference sequence). The CDR3 loop spans 16 amino acids. Full variable domain (rest looked up from reference TRBV19 and TRBJ1-1): DGGITQSPKYLFRKEGQNVTLSCEQNLNHDAMYWYRQDPGQGLRLIYYSQIVNDFQKGDIAEGYSVSREKKESFPLTVTSAQKNPTAFYLCASSIPHAGAYTEAFFGQGTRLTVV.

The CDR3 coding sequence is TGTGCCAGTAGTATAAGTCAGGGAAGGGGCACTGAAGCTTTCTTT. Its protein is CASSISQGRGTEAFF. This chain connects TRBV19 to TRBJ1-1, with a possible D match to TRBD1 (5 bases). The germline CDR1 and CDR2 sequences are LNHDA and SQIVND (reference sequence). The CDR3 has 15 residues. Trimming pared 2 bases from V and 4 bases from J, leaving 14 bases between.

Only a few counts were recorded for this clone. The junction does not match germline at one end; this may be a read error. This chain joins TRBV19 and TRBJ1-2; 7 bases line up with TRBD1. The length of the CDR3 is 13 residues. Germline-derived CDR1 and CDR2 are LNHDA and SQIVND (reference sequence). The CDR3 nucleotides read TGTGCCAGTAGTTTTCAAGAGACAGACAGGGCTCTCTTC. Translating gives CASSFQETDRALF. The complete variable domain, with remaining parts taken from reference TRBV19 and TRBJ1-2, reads DGGITQSPKYLFRKEGQNVTLSCEQNLNHDAMYWYRQDPGQGLRLIYYSQIVNDFQKGDIAEGYSVSREKKESFPLTVTSAQKNPTAFYLCASSFQETDRALFGSGTRLTVV.

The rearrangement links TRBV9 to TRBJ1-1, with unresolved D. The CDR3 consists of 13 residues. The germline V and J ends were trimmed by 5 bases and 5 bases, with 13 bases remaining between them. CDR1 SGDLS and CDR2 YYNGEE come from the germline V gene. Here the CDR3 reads CASSSQRGTEAFF. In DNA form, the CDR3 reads TGTGCCAGCAGTTCCCAACGCGGGACTGAAGCTTTCTTT.

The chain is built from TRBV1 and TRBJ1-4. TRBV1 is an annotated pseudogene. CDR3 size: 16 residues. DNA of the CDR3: TGCGCCAGCAGCCAGGACGGGGGGGCAACTAATGAAAAACTGTTTTTT. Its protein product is CASSQDGGATNEKLFF.

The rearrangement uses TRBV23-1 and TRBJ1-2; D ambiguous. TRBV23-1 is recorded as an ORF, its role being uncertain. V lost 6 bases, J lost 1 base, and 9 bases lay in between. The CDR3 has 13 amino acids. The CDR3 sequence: CASSLLDNYGYTF. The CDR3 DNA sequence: TGCGCCAGCAGCTTGTTGGATAACTATGGCTACACCTTC.

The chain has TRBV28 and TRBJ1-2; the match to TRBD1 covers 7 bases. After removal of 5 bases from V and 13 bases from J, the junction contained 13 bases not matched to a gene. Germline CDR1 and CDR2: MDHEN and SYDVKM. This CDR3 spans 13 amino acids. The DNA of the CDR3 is TGTGCCAGCAGTACGCCGACAGGGAGGTTAACCACCTTC. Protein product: CASSTPTGRLTTF.

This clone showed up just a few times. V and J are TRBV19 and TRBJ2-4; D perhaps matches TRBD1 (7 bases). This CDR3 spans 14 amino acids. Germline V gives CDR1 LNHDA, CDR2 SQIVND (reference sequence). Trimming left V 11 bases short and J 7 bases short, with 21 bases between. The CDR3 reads CASRQARGRNIQYF. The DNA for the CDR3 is TGTGCCTCGCGACAGGCCAGGGGGAGGAACATTCAGTACTTC.

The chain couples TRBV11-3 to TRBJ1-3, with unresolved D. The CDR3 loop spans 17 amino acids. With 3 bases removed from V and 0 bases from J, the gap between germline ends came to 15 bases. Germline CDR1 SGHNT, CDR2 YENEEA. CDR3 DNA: TGTGCCAGCAGCTTGGCGATGTACGCCCTCTCTGGAAACACCATATATTTT. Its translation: CASSLAMYALSGNTIYF.

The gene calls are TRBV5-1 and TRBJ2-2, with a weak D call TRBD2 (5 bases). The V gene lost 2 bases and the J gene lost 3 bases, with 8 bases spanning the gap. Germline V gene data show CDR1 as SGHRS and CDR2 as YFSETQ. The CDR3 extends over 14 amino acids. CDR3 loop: CASSFNGDTGELFF. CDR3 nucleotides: TGCGCCAGCAGCTTCAACGGGGACACCGGGGAGCTGTTTTTT.

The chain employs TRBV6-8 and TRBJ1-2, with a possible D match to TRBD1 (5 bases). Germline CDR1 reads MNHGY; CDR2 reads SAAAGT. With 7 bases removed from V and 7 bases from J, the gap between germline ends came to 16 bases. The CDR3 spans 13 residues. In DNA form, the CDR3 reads TGTGCCAGCACCCCGGCGGGGCTCCGTGGCTACACCTTC. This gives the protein CASTPAGLRGYTF.

CDR3 sequence (DNA): TGTGCCAGCAGCTTAGATTCGGGGCGCGCCTCCTACGAGCAGTACTTC. Translation: CASSLDSGRASYEQYF. The chain recombines TRBV7-1 with TRBJ2-7; D tentatively reads TRBD1 or TRBD2 (5 bases each). TRBV7-1 is sorted into the ORF group, with uncertain function. This CDR3 region has 16 residues. The ends were cut back, 4 bases at V and 0 bases at J, with 16 bases in the middle.

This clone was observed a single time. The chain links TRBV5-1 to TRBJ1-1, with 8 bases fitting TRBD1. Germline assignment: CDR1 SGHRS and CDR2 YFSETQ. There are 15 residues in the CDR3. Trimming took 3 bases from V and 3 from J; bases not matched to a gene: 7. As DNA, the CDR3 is TGCGCCAGCAGCTACCAACAGACAGGGGACACTGAAGCTTTCTTT. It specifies CASSYQQTGDTEAFF.

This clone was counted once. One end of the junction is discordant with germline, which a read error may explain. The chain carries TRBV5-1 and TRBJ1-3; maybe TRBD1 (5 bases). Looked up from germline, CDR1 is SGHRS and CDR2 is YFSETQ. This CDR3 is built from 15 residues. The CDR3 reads CVSSLDPGPGNTIYF. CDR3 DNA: TGCGTCAGCAGCTTGGATCCAGGGCCTGGAAACACCATATATTTT.

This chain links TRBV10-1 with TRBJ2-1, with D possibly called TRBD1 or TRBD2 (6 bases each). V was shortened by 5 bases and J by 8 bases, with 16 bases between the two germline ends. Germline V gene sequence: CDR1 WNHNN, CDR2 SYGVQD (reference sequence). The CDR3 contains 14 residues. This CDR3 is CASSPQGGQDEQFF. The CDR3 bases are TGCGCCAGCAGTCCCCAAGGGGGGCAAGATGAGCAGTTCTTC.

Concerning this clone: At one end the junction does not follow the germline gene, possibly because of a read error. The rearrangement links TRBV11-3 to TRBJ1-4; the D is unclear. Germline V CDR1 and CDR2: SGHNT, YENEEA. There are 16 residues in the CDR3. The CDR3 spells CASSPLAAGTNEKLFF. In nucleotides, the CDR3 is TGTGCTAGCAGCCCCCTCGCGGCGGGAACTAATGAAAAACTGTTTTTT.